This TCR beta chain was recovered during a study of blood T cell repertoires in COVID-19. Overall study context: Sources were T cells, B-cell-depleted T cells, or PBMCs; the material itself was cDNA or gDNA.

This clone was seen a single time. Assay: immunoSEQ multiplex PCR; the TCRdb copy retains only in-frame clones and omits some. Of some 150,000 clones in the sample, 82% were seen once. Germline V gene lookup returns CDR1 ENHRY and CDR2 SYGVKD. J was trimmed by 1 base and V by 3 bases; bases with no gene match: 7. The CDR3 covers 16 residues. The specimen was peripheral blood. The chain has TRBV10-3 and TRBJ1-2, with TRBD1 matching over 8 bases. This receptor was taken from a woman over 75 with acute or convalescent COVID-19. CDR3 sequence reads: CAISDYDRGGNYGYTF. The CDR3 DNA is TGTGCCATCAGTGATTATGACAGGGGAGGTAACTATGGCTACACCTTC.